The clone carrying this TCR beta chain has just a few counts. The antigen is undetermined. The entry originates in a study of T-cell reconstitution after alpha-beta-depleted transplantation in children. Study results and caveats: T cells produced anew were the main source of T-cell counts and diversity one year after transplant.

Library preparation (for TCRbeta) was performed with unique molecular identifiers. TCRdb reprocessed the PCR reads with MiXCR, giving one entry per CDR3 protein. The data contain some 120,000 distinct CDR3 sequences, roughly 9.7% of them singletons. Germline V CDR1 and CDR2: MNHNS, SASEGT. The CDR3 extends over 15 amino acids. V lost 3 bases to trimming and J lost 6 bases; unmatched junction nucleotides: 4. The specimen comprised PBMCs, mostly from graft donor cells, sampled 180 days after TCRalphabeta/CD19-depleted stem cell transplant. The clonotype was recovered from a girl in the first two years of life who had a stem cell transplant for combined immunodeficiency, so the T cells may come from the graft donor. V is TRBV6-1 and J is TRBJ1-6; TRBD1 aligns across 8 bases. CDR3 DNA: TGTGCCAGCAGTGATGGACAGGGATTTAATTCACCCCTCCACTTT. This encodes CASSDGQGFNSPLHF.